The 6 T cell receptor beta chains listed next were all sequenced from one sample in a study of tumor and adjacent non-tumor tissue in lung cancer. Three rounds of nested PCR, following a modified ARM-PCR protocol, produced the TCRbeta library. TCRdb re-derived calls from the multiplex PCR reads in MiXCR, one entry per CDR3 protein. The sample carries about 90,000 distinct CDR3 sequences, roughly 77% recorded once. The template was RNA from unsorted bulk tissue. More than 3 cm separated this lung sample from the edge of the tumor. Source material: distant non-tumor lung tissue. The receptors derive from a woman between 45 and 60 years old with non-small cell lung cancer.

This clonotype was counted many times. The chain employs TRBV28 and TRBJ1-1, with D perhaps TRBD1 (5 bases). V was trimmed by 7 bases and J by 1 base, leaving 19 bases between them. Germline V gene sequence: CDR1 MDHEN, CDR2 SYDVKM. The CDR3 runs 16 residues. The DNA for the CDR3 is TGTGCCAGCATCGTTTACCCCGACAGTCCGAACACTGAAGCTTTCTTT. It is translated as CASIVYPDSPNTEAFF.

As for this clonotype: At one end the junction does not follow the germline gene, possibly because of a read error. J is TRBJ2-7 and V is TRBV18; a possible D gene is TRBD2 (5 bases). The CDR3 consists of 16 residues. CDR1 and CDR2 from the germline V gene are KGHSH and LQKENI. CDR3 residues: CAGSPPGRTSGYEQYF. The CDR3 DNA reads as TGTGCCGGCTCACCACCAGGTCGTACTAGTGGCTACGAGCAGTACTTC.

Points on this clonotype: A junction end diverges from the germline sequence, so it may reflect a read error. The chain combines TRBV6-2 or TRBV6-3 with TRBJ2-1; D is uncertain. The germline V gene encodes CDR1 MNHEY and CDR2 SVGEGT. The CDR3 consists of 13 residues. CDR3 nucleotides: TGTGTCAGCAGTTTAGCCTCTTATAATGAGCAGTTCTTC. Translation: CVSSLASYNEQFF.

In its sample, this clonotype ranks as medium-sized. V and J are TRBV29-1 and TRBJ1-3, with unresolved D. Per germline, CDR1 SQVTM and CDR2 ANQGSEA. Trimming shortened V by 5 bases and J by 0 bases, and 8 bases separated the two germline ends. This CDR3 is 13 amino acids long. The CDR3 loop is CSVRGVSGNTIYF. The CDR3 DNA reads as TGCAGCGTTCGGGGAGTCTCTGGAAACACCATATATTTT.

This clonotype appeared a few times. Germline is not matched at one junction end, which may reflect a read error. The chain carries TRBV6-6 and TRBJ2-7; 7 bases match TRBD2. CDR1 and CDR2 from the germline V gene are MNHNY and SVGAGI (reference sequence). The CDR3 extends over 14 amino acids. CDR3 sequence (DNA): TGTGCTAGCAGCGGGGAGGGAGGCGGGTACGAGCAGTACTTC. It yields the protein CASSGEGGGYEQYF.

This chain links TRBV12-3 or TRBV12-4 with TRBJ1-2, with a weak D call TRBD1 (5 bases). CDR3 length: 12 amino acids. The CDR3 here is CTTREGNYGYTF. The CDR3 bases are TGTACAACCAGGGAAGGGAACTATGGCTACACCTTC.